Shown below are 27 T cell receptor beta chains from a single sample sequenced in a study of blood T cell repertoires in COVID-19 (dated by TCRdb to 2020 to 2021). Libraries were constructed by the immunoSEQ multiplex PCR assay. TCRdb mirrors the immuneACCESS table, restricted to in-frame sequences. Some clones are absent from its copies; in checked studies, under half trace to an unresolved V gene, and the reason for the others is unknown. This sample is represented by some 140,000 clones; about 90% of them were singletons. Clones ranked in the top ten supply about 17% of the sample. Sequenced sample: peripheral blood. These receptors all stem from a woman in her forties or fifties who had recovered from COVID-19.

V is TRBV7-3 and J is TRBJ2-3; D is undetermined. This CDR3 region has 13 residues. CDR1 SGHTA and CDR2 FQGTGA come from the germline V gene. Trimming took off 1 base at V and 4 bases at J, with 6 bases between the two ends. The DNA for the CDR3 is TGTGCCAGCAGCTTAATTCTCGCAGATACGCAGTATTTT. Residues: CASSLILADTQYF. Combining the CDR3 with reference TRBV7-3 and TRBJ2-3 gives the whole variable domain GAGVSQTPSNKVTEKGKYVELRCDPISGHTALYWYRQSLGQGPEFLIYFQGTGAADDSGLPNDRFFAVRPEGSVSTLKIQRTERGDSAVYLCASSLILADTQYFGPGTRLTVL.

V and J are TRBV5-1 and TRBJ2-2; 7 bases are shared with TRBD1. This CDR3 spans 16 amino acids. Germline trimming cut 4 bases from V and 4 bases from J; bases unmatched to any gene: 10. From germline, CDR1 is SGHRS and CDR2 YFSETQ. This chain's CDR3 is CASSQRDRAVTGELFF. The CDR3 DNA reads as TGCGCCAGCAGCCAAAGGGACAGAGCCGTCACCGGGGAGCTGTTTTTT.

The chain uses TRBV5-1 and TRBJ2-3; 7 bases are shared with TRBD2. The CDR3 is 17 amino acids. The junction had 10 bases not matched to a gene; V was cut back by 3 bases and J by 0 bases. Germline V gene sequence: CDR1 SGHRS, CDR2 YFSETQ. The chain's CDR3 is CASSSSSAGVSTDTQYF. In DNA form, the CDR3 reads TGCGCCAGCAGCTCGTCGTCTGCGGGGGTGAGCACAGATACGCAGTATTTT.

The chain combines TRBV11-3 with TRBJ2-1, with 8 positions matching TRBD1. CDR3 length: 16 residues. CDR1 and CDR2 (germline): SGHNT, YENEEA. V shed 4 bases, J shed 7 bases, and the junction held 12 bases outside the gene matches. DNA for the CDR3: TGTGCCAGCAGCTCGACAGGGGTGGGGGGACGAAATGAGCAGTTCTTC. Its protein is CASSSTGVGGRNEQFF.

The V call is TRBV30, the J call TRBJ2-1, with 16 bases that match TRBD2. This CDR3 contains 16 residues. Germline V CDR1 and CDR2: GTSNPN, SVGIG (reference sequence). Trimming removed 2 bases from V and 7 bases from J; junction bases left unmatched: 5. The CDR3 here is CAWSPGLAGGVNEQFF. The CDR3 DNA is TGTGCCTGGAGTCCGGGACTAGCGGGAGGGGTAAATGAGCAGTTCTTC.

In this sample, this clone turned up once. The chain uses TRBV24-1 and TRBJ2-2, with 8 bases identical to TRBD2. V was pared by 9 bases and J by 1 base, with 3 bases of the junction left unmatched. Looked up from germline, CDR1 is KGHDR and CDR2 is SFDVKD. The CDR3 covers 14 residues. CDR3 loop: CATAGGGNTGELFF. The CDR3 coding sequence is TGTGCCACCGCGGGGGGAGGGAACACCGGGGAGCTGTTTTTT.

The chain combines TRBV18 with TRBJ2-2; D is perhaps TRBD2 (6 bases). CDR1 and CDR2 (germline): KGHSH, LQKENI. The length of the CDR3 is 15 residues. Trimming shortened V by 4 bases and J by 5 bases, and 14 bases separated the two germline ends. For the CDR3, the DNA is TGTGCCAGCTCACTTGGACTAACTGGGACCGGGGAGCTGTTTTTT. Protein: CASSLGLTGTGELFF.

The V gene is TRBV28, the J gene TRBJ2-1; D may be TRBD1 (6 bases). V was clipped by 8 bases and J by 7 bases, with 15 bases between them. CDR3 length equals 13 residues. Germline CDR1 is MDHEN and CDR2 is SYDVKM. This chain's CDR3 is CASSRSGVNEQFF. CDR3 coding DNA: TGTGCCAGCTCTCGTTCAGGGGTAAATGAGCAGTTCTTC.

This chain connects TRBV10-3 to TRBJ2-7, with D possibly matching TRBD2 (7 bases). This CDR3 is built from 14 residues. V lost 2 bases, J lost 6 bases, and 14 bases lay in between. The germline CDR1 and CDR2 sequences are ENHRY and SYGVKD. The CDR3 protein is CAISESQGRGEQYF. The CDR3 DNA is TGTGCCATCAGTGAGAGTCAGGGGAGGGGCGAGCAGTACTTC.

This chain joins TRBV18 and TRBJ2-5; D possibly corresponds to TRBD1 (6 bases). The V end lost 6 bases, the J end lost 2 bases, and 10 bases lay between the germline ends. Germline CDR1 reads KGHSH; CDR2 reads LQKENI. The CDR3 loop spans 13 amino acids. The CDR3 region has the DNA TGTGCCAGCTCCGTTCAGGGGCAAGAGACCCAGTACTTC. Translation: CASSVQGQETQYF.

The chain is built from TRBV6-5 and TRBJ1-5; possibly TRBD1 for D (5 bases). The CDR3 has 14 residues. Trimming removed 6 bases at V and 5 bases at J, with 14 bases between. Germline CDR1 reads MNHEY; CDR2 reads SVGAGI. CDR3: CASRQGGFDQPQHF. The CDR3 DNA follows: TGTGCCAGCAGGCAGGGAGGGTTCGATCAGCCCCAGCATTTT.

The chain joins TRBV18 to TRBJ1-1; 9 bases map to TRBD1. Looked up from germline, CDR1 is KGHSH and CDR2 is LQKENI. The trim removed 2 bases at V and 5 bases at J, leaving 3 bases unmatched. This CDR3 comprises 14 residues. The CDR3 DNA sequence: TGTGCCAGCTCACCAAACAGGGGGCAGACTGAAGCTTTCTTT. Its protein product is CASSPNRGQTEAFF.

V and J are TRBV2 and TRBJ2-1; TRBD1 aligns across 9 bases. Germline V gene lookup returns CDR1 SNHLY and CDR2 FYNNEI. The J segment lost 1 base and the V segment lost 6 bases, leaving 4 bases of the junction unmatched. CDR3 length: 15 amino acids. CDR3 protein: CASRAQGASYNEQFF. Written as DNA, the CDR3 is TGTGCCAGCAGAGCACAGGGGGCGTCCTACAATGAGCAGTTCTTC.

The V call is TRBV19, the J call TRBJ1-5; D call uncertain. CDR1 LNHDA and CDR2 SQIVND come from the germline V gene (reference sequence). The CDR3 covers 14 residues. The V gene lost 7 bases and the J gene lost 4 bases, with 14 bases spanning the gap. CDR3 amino acids: CASTLKGGNQPQHF. The CDR3 coding sequence is TGTGCCAGTACCTTAAAGGGAGGAAATCAGCCCCAGCATTTT.

J is TRBJ2-3 and V is TRBV11-3; 7 bases agree with TRBD1. This CDR3 has 14 residues. The germline V gene has CDR1 SGHNT and CDR2 YENEEA. The J segment lost 6 bases and the V segment lost 2 bases, leaving 5 bases of the junction unmatched. This chain's CDR3 is CASSLSGQRDTQYF. CDR3 sequence (DNA): TGTGCCAGCAGCTTATCGGGACAGCGGGATACGCAGTATTTT. Using reference TRBV11-3 and TRBJ2-3 for the parts outside the CDR3, the full variable domain is EAGVVQSPRYKIIEKKQPVAFWCNPISGHNTLYWYLQNLGQGPELLIRYENEEAVDDSQLPKDRFSAERLKGVDSTLKIQPAELGDSAVYLCASSLSGQRDTQYFGPGTRLTVL.

This clone was observed a single time. This chain joins TRBV4-1 and TRBJ2-6; unclear D gene. V was clipped by 0 bases and J by 0 bases, with 6 bases between them. Looked up from germline, CDR1 is MGHRA and CDR2 is YSYEKL. The CDR3 runs to 16 residues. This CDR3 is CASSQDVSSGANVLTF. The CDR3 nucleotides read TGCGCCAGCAGCCAAGACGTTAGCTCTGGGGCCAACGTCCTGACTTTC.

V and J are TRBV5-1 and TRBJ1-1; D possibly corresponds to TRBD1 (6 bases). V was pared by 3 bases and J by 1 base, with 13 bases between. Germline CDR1 is SGHRS and CDR2 is YFSETQ. The CDR3 loop spans 15 amino acids. The CDR3 bases are TGCGCCAGCAGCTCCCTGACAGGAACGAACACTGAAGCTTTCTTT. Its protein is CASSSLTGTNTEAFF.

With regard to this clone: This sample also contains other DNA sequences that code for the same CDR3. The chain employs TRBV7-9 and TRBJ2-7; a possible D gene is TRBD2 (5 bases). Trimming stripped 1 base from V and 0 bases from J, with 7 bases between. Germline CDR1 is SEHNR and CDR2 is FQNEAQ (reference sequence). This CDR3 contains 14 residues. The CDR3 region is CASSLDGGSYEQYF. CDR3 DNA: TGTGCCAGCAGCTTAGACGGAGGCTCCTACGAGCAGTACTTC.

The V call is TRBV5-3, the J call TRBJ2-1, with D tentatively TRBD1 (6 bases). TRBV5-3 is given ORF status, its function remaining uncertain. There are 15 residues in the CDR3. The V end was cut by 6 bases, the J end by 3 bases, with 16 bases between. CDR3 amino acids: CARTDVGAVYNEQFF. The CDR3 region has the DNA TGTGCCAGAACTGATGTGGGGGCGGTCTACAATGAGCAGTTCTTC.

The chain carries TRBV27 and TRBJ1-2, with D possibly matching TRBD1 (5 bases). Per the germline V gene, CDR1 is MNHEY and CDR2 is SMNVEV (reference sequence). V lost 4 bases and J lost 7, with 16 bases in between. This CDR3 spans 14 amino acids. Here the CDR3 DNA reads TGTGCCAGCAGTTCCGATAGGGGATGGGGTGGCTACACCTTC. Translating it yields CASSSDRGWGGYTF.

This chain connects TRBV19 to TRBJ2-4, with 11 bases aligning to TRBD1. CDR1 is LNHDA, CDR2 SQIVND, per germline (reference sequence). Losses at the gene ends were 6 bases for V and 6 bases for J; bases not matched to a gene: 4. There are 14 residues in the CDR3. The CDR3 protein is CASSRDRGRNIQYF. CDR3 bases: TGTGCCAGTAGCAGGGACAGGGGGAGAAACATTCAGTACTTC.

The J gene is TRBJ1-1, the V gene TRBV6-2 or TRBV6-3; D uncertain. Trimming cost V 5 bases and J 0 bases, with 10 bases left between them. Germline V gene data show CDR1 as MNHEY and CDR2 as SVGEGT. CDR3 length equals 14 residues. This CDR3 is CASSVVYMNTEAFF. The CDR3 DNA sequence: TGTGCCAGCAGTGTCGTGTACATGAACACTGAAGCTTTCTTT.

This chain links TRBV4-3 with TRBJ2-1; the D gene is possibly TRBD2 (6 bases). CDR1 and CDR2 (germline): LGHNA, YSLEER. V lost 2 bases and J lost 7, with 9 bases in between. The CDR3 length is 13 residues. CDR3 nucleotides: TGCGCCAGCAGCCAAAGGAGGGTTAATGAGCAGTTCTTC. Amino acids: CASSQRRVNEQFF.

The rearrangement joins TRBV16 to TRBJ2-7; 7 bases align to TRBD1. The germline V gene has CDR1 KGHSY and CDR2 FQNENV. The CDR3 contains 17 residues. V was clipped by 1 base and J by 1 base; unmatched bases: 10. This CDR3 is CASSQLTGQQISYEQYF. In DNA form, the CDR3 reads TGTGCCAGCAGCCAATTGACGGGACAGCAAATTTCCTACGAGCAGTACTTC.

The V gene is TRBV5-5, the J gene TRBJ2-1, with 7 positions matching TRBD2. This CDR3 has 17 residues. V was pared by 0 bases and J by 4 bases, with 10 bases of the junction left unmatched. Germline CDR1 SGHKS, CDR2 YYEKEE (reference sequence). Here the CDR3 reads CASSLAWGGSLYNEQFF. The CDR3 region has the DNA TGTGCCAGCAGCTTGGCGTGGGGCGGGAGCCTATACAATGAGCAGTTCTTC.

The V and J genes are TRBV11-2 and TRBJ1-2; weak D call: TRBD1 (5 bases). Germline V CDR1 and CDR2: SGHAT, FQNNGV. Trimming cost V 5 bases and J 4 bases, with 14 bases left between them. This CDR3 is built from 14 residues. The DNA of the CDR3 is TGTGCCAGCAGCCCGGACAACACAGGCTATGGCTACACCTTC. Residues: CASSPDNTGYGYTF.

The chain is built from TRBV7-6 and TRBJ2-3, with TRBD2 identical over 8 bases. V shed 1 base and J 0 bases; nucleotides not matched to a gene: 6. The germline CDR1 and CDR2 sequences are SGHVS and FNYEAQ. The CDR3 has 17 residues. CDR3 loop: CASSLVAGGASTDTQYF. As DNA, the CDR3 is TGTGCCAGCAGCTTAGTGGCGGGGGGCGCTAGCACAGATACGCAGTATTTT.